This T cell receptor (beta chain) was sequenced during a study of vaccination effects on CD4 cells after COVID-19. At the level of the study: Participants got two doses of BNT162b2 or mRNA-1273 vaccine.

In the case of this clone: The antigen remains undetermined.

Before sequencing, viral peptide pools were used by the ViraFEST assay to expand antigen-specific CD4+ T cells. Culturing for roughly 10 days preceded CD4+ T cell isolation. From March to December 2020, the person had a SARS-CoV-2 infection that was confirmed by PCR. TCRdb's table, derived via immunoSEQ multiplex PCR, lists solely in-frame clones and lacks some. Of tens of thousands of clones in the sample, 77% were seen once. This sample comprised CD4+ T cells from PBMCs cultured with HCoV-NL63 spike peptides, obtained before COVID-19 vaccination. The clonotype was recovered from a human donor who had a prior SARS-CoV-2 infection.

CDR3 residues: CASSEAGTILGPPDTQYF. The CDR3 DNA is TGTGCCAGCAGTGAAGCCGGGACTATATTAGGTCCCCCGGATACGCAGTATTTT. The J gene is TRBJ2-3, the V gene TRBV6-1; 7 positions match TRBD2. Germline CDR1 MNHNS, CDR2 SASEGT. V was clipped by 0 bases and J by 6 bases; unmatched bases: 15. CDR3 length: 18 amino acids.